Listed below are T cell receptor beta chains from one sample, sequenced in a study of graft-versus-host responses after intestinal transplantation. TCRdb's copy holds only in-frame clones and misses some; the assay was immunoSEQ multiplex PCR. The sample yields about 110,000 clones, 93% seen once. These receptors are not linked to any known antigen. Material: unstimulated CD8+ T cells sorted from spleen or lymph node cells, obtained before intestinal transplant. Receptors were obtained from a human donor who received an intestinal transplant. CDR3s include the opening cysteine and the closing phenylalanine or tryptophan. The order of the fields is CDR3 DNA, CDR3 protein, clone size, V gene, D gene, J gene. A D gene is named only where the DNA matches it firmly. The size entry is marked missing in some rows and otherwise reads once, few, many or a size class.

TGTGCCAGCTCCCCTTCGGACGTGGGCACAGATACGCAGTATTTT,CASSPSDVGTDTQYF,NA,TRBV18,NA,TRBJ2-3
TGTGCCAGCAGTTTAACAGCGGGTCCGAACACCGGGGAGCTGTTTTTT,CASSLTAGPNTGELFF,NA,TRBV27,NA,TRBJ2-2
TGTGCCAGCAGCCCGTTGGGCGGGAGCACTTACAATGAGCAGTTCTTC,CASSPLGGSTYNEQFF,NA,TRBV7-8,TRBD2,TRBJ2-1
TGTGCCAGCAGTTACTCAGGACTAGCGGGAGACAATGAGCAGTTCTTC,CASSYSGLAGDNEQFF,NA,TRBV6-5,TRBD2,TRBJ2-1
TGTGCCAGCAGCCCTCCTCCAACGAATGGCTACACCTTC,CASSPPPTNGYTF,NA,TRBV9,NA,TRBJ1-2
TGTGCCAGCAGTGAAGGTTCTAGCTTCCCCTACGAGCAGTACTTC,CASSEGSSFPYEQYF,NA,TRBV2,NA,TRBJ2-7
TGTGCCAGCAGTGAATCGGAAGGACTCCTCTACGAGCAGTACTTC,CASSESEGLLYEQYF,once,TRBV6-1,NA,TRBJ2-7
TGTGCCAGCAGCCCTCTAGCGGGAGTTGCGAATGAGCAGTTCTTC,CASSPLAGVANEQFF,NA,TRBV4-2,TRBD2,TRBJ2-1
TGTGCCAGCAATCCGACCGTAGCCCTAGGGACCCAGTACTTC,CASNPTVALGTQYF,NA,TRBV2,NA,TRBJ2-5
TGTGCCAGCAGTTACCTCTCCCTGAACACTGAAGCTTTCTTT,CASSYLSLNTEAFF,NA,TRBV6-5,NA,TRBJ1-1
TGTGCCAGCAGCGTAGATCCCACTAGGACTGAAGCTTTCTTT,CASSVDPTRTEAFF,NA,TRBV9,NA,TRBJ1-1
TGTGCCAGCAGTTTAAGTGGAAACACCATATATTTT,CASSLSGNTIYF,NA,TRBV28,NA,TRBJ1-3
TGTGCCAGCAGCTTTTTCTCAGTCGGGACTAGTATCTACAATGAGCAGTTCTTC,CASSFFSVGTSIYNEQFF,NA,TRBV5-4,TRBD2,TRBJ2-1
TGTGCCTGGAGTATAGGGGCCGGGGCCAACGTCCTGACTTTC,CAWSIGAGANVLTF,NA,TRBV30,NA,TRBJ2-6
TGCAGCGTTGGACAGGGGGATATGGAGCAGTACTTC,CSVGQGDMEQYF,NA,TRBV29-1,TRBD1,TRBJ2-7
TGTGCCAGTAGTTTAACCAGCACAGATACGCAGTATTTT,CASSLTSTDTQYF,NA,TRBV19,NA,TRBJ2-3
TGTGCCACCCTTGGGACAGGGGGCGCGGAGACCCAGTACTTC,CATLGTGGAETQYF,NA,TRBV7-6,TRBD1,TRBJ2-5
TGTGCCAGCAGTTTTACTGTGAACACTGAAGCTTTCTTT,CASSFTVNTEAFF,NA,TRBV27,NA,TRBJ1-1
TGTGCCAGCAGCTTGGGACTAGCGGGAACAGATACGCAGTATTTT,CASSLGLAGTDTQYF,NA,TRBV7-3,TRBD2,TRBJ2-3
TGTGCCAGCAGCTTAGAGGGGGACTTCGTCTATGGCTACACCTTC,CASSLEGDFVYGYTF,NA,TRBV11-2,NA,TRBJ1-2
TGCGCCAGCAGCCTAGCGGGTAGCTACGAGCAGTACTTC,CASSLAGSYEQYF,NA,TRBV4-1,TRBD2,TRBJ2-7
TGTGCCAGCAGCTTTGGAGCGGAGAGCACAGATACGCAGTATTTT,CASSFGAESTDTQYF,NA,TRBV7-6,NA,TRBJ2-3
TGTGCCAGCAGCAACTACAATGAGCAGTTCTTC,CASSNYNEQFF,NA,TRBV27,NA,TRBJ2-1
TGTGCCTGGAGTGTGGGGGGGTACTCTGGAAACACCATATATTTT,CAWSVGGYSGNTIYF,NA,TRBV30,NA,TRBJ1-3
TGTGCCAGCAGAAAACAGCGGGTCCCCCCCACAGATACGCAGTATTTT,CASRKQRVPPTDTQYF,NA,TRBV21-1,NA,TRBJ2-3
TGTGCCAGCAGCGTATCAGGGTCTACATGGGGGCCCCAGTACTTC,CASSVSGSTWGPQYF,NA,TRBV9,NA,TRBJ2-5
TGTGCCAGCAGCCTCTCCGGTGGACTAGAGGGGACCCAGTACTTC,CASSLSGGLEGTQYF,NA,TRBV4-2,TRBD2,TRBJ2-5
TGTGCCATCAGTGAAAGAAGAGTTCGTGAAAAACTGTTTTTT,CAISERRVREKLFF,NA,TRBV10-3,NA,TRBJ1-4
TGTGCCTGGAGTGTACCGGAGTTTGAGCAGTTCTTC,CAWSVPEFEQFF,NA,TRBV30,NA,TRBJ2-1